This is a list of T cell receptor beta chains from one sample in a study of cytomegalovirus exposure and HLA in healthy donors. Generated by immunoSEQ multiplex PCR, the TCRdb table keeps only in-frame clones and is missing some. The profile shows around 170,000 clones, 81% of them singletons. The specimen was PBMCs. The receptors derive from a man aged 50 or older in good health and CMV-seronegative. Each CDR3 is given with its conserved first and last residue. Each record gives: V gene, clone size, D gene, J gene, CDR3 DNA, CDR3 protein. D genes are given only for firm matches. Some rows mark clone size as missing; the rest say once, few, many or name a class of expanded clone.

TRBV25-1	NA	NA	TRBJ1-1	TGTGCCAGCAGTGGGTGGGGAGATGAAGCTTTCTTT	CASSGWGDEAFF
TRBV6-5	NA	NA	TRBJ1-2	TGTGCCAGCAGTTACACCGACAGGATTAACTATGGCTACACCTTC	CASSYTDRINYGYTF
TRBV13	NA	TRBD1	TRBJ1-4	TGTGCCAGCAGCGTTGGGACAGGGGTTGAAAAACTGTTTTTT	CASSVGTGVEKLFF
TRBV9	once	TRBD2	TRBJ2-1	TGTGCCAGCAGCGTACGAGGACTAGCCTCCTACAATGAGCAGTTCTTC	CASSVRGLASYNEQFF
TRBV5-1	once	NA	TRBJ2-3	TGCGCCAGCAGCTTGGGAGGGACTACAGATACGCAGTATTTT	CASSLGGTTDTQYF
TRBV19	NA	TRBD1	TRBJ1-2	TGTGCCAGTAGAACAGGGGTCTTCATTAACTATGGCTACACCTTC	CASRTGVFINYGYTF
TRBV5-4	NA	NA	TRBJ2-2	TGTGCCAGCAGCCCTGGACAGAAGGCGTTCCCCGGGGAGCTGTTTTTT	CASSPGQKAFPGELFF
TRBV6-1	NA	NA	TRBJ2-7	TGTGCCAGCAAGGGGCCGGGCGGTTTGTACGAGCAGTACTTC	CASKGPGGLYEQYF
TRBV5-1	NA	TRBD2	TRBJ2-1	TGCGCCAGCAGCTTGGCCTCCCTGAGCGGGGGGGCCGGTCGTGAGCAGTTCTTC	CASSLASLSGGAGREQFF
TRBV10-3	NA	NA	TRBJ1-1	TGTGCCATGGCGAAACAGGGGAACACTGAAGCTTTCTTT	CAMAKQGNTEAFF
TRBV2	NA	TRBD1	TRBJ2-2	TGTGCCAGCAGTCGAGGACAGGGAAACACCGGGGAGCTGTTTTTT	CASSRGQGNTGELFF
TRBV19	NA	NA	TRBJ1-5	TGTGCCAGTAGTAATTCGGGCAGGGGAGTCTATCAGCCCCAGCATTTT	CASSNSGRGVYQPQHF
TRBV6-1	NA	TRBD2	TRBJ2-1	TGTGCCAGCAGGGAAGTAGCGGGCTCCCCCAGCGATGAGCAGTTCTTC	CASREVAGSPSDEQFF
TRBV7-3	NA	TRBD1	TRBJ2-3	TGTGCCAGCAGCCATTCAGGGGGTAAAACAGATACGCAGTATTTT	CASSHSGGKTDTQYF
TRBV7-9	NA	NA	TRBJ2-1	TGTGCCAGCAGTAACAGAGGGGAGCAGTTCTTC	CASSNRGEQFF
TRBV18	NA	NA	TRBJ1-4	TGTGCCAGCTCACGGGACATGGGGGATGAAAAACTGTTTTTT	CASSRDMGDEKLFF
TRBV18	NA	TRBD2	TRBJ2-5	TGTGCCAGCTCACCATTGGTCTCGGGACTAGCGGTCCAAGAGACCCAGTACTTC	CASSPLVSGLAVQETQYF
TRBV10-3	NA	TRBD1	TRBJ1-5	TGTGCCATCAGCCTAGGGGGCCAGCCCCAGCATTTT	CAISLGGQPQHF
TRBV28	once	TRBD2	TRBJ2-1	TGTGCCAGCAGTTTGTTCTCTTGGGAGCGGGGGTACCTGAGCTCCTACAATGAGCAGTTCTTC	CASSLFSWERGYLSSYNEQFF
TRBV29-1	NA	TRBD2	TRBJ2-1	TGCAGCGTTGGGGTACAGAAACTAGCGGAGCAGTTCTTC	CSVGVQKLAEQFF
TRBV7-2	once	NA	TRBJ2-1	TGTGCCAGCAGCTTTGGCCCCTCCTACAATGAGCAGTTCTTC	CASSFGPSYNEQFF
TRBV6-5	once	NA	TRBJ1-6	TGTGCCAGCAGTTACGACAGGAAGAATTCACCCCTCCACTTT	CASSYDRKNSPLHF
TRBV9	NA	TRBD1	TRBJ1-6	TGTGCCAGCAGCCCCCGACAGGGAAGCTCCTATAATTCACCCCTCCACTTT	CASSPRQGSSYNSPLHF
TRBV7-6	NA	NA	TRBJ2-5	TGTGCCAGCAGCTTAGGCTTGTTAGAGCTTGGTACCCAGTACTTC	CASSLGLLELGTQYF